This entry describes one T cell receptor beta chain. Its antigen is currently unknown. Since the CDR3 does not end with the conserved phenylalanine or tryptophan, this likely comes from a read error. The DNA is omitted, as the CDR3 cannot be located on it reliably, and the CDR3 follows TCRdb's listing. Germline values: CDR1 KGHDR, CDR2 SFDVKD. The CDR3 sequence runs 9 residues, both termini included. These data originate in a study of identical twins. Study-wide results and caveats: Conclusions relied on cross-sectional statistical analysis, not following the same donors. Insertion counts were lower in abundant cord blood beta clonotypes, a trend that memory repertoires did not show.

TCRdb itself ran the 5' RACE reads through MiXCR, one entry per CDR3 protein. Of 700,000 or so distinct CDR3 sequences in the sample, about 9.4% were seen once. Only healthy Caucasians were enrolled as donors. This sample also belongs to another study, concerning yellow fever vaccine responses in identical twins.

The gene calls are TRBV24-1 and TRBJ2-7; the table's TRBD1 call for D was not verified on the DNA. The clonotype was recovered from a young woman in good health. Sequenced sample: PBMCs. CDR3 in amino acids: CATSDDGGS.